These T cell receptor beta chains were read from a single sample in a study of CD8 T cells in ankylosing spondylitis. TCRdb redid the calling of the 5' RACE reads with MiXCR, one entry per CDR3 protein. The table lists around 440,000 distinct CDR3 sequences, 15% to 20% of them singletons. Material: blood, either unsorted or a sorted T cell fraction (not recorded which). The receptor set was obtained from a male donor with ankylosing spondylitis. The CDR3 runs from the conserved cysteine through the conserved F or W. The D gene is left open where the match is weak. Part of the rows lack a size; the others show once, few, many or a class for expanded clones.

J | size | V | D | DNA | CDR3
TRBJ2-5 | few | TRBV5-1 | . | TGCGCCAGCAGCCTCGGGGAGGAAGAGACCCAGTACTTC | CASSLGEEETQYF
TRBJ2-1 | few | TRBV5-4 | TRBD2 | TGTGCCAGCAGCTTTTTCTCAGCGGGACCCTACAATGAGCAGTTCTTC | CASSFFSAGPYNEQFF
TRBJ1-1 | . | TRBV6-5 | . | TGTGCCAGCAGTTACAGAGAAGGGAAGACTGAAGCTTTCTTT | CASSYREGKTEAFF
TRBJ2-3 | many | TRBV7-2 | . | TGTGCCAGCAGCTTAGAACCAGCGGGCACAGATACGCAGTATTTT | CASSLEPAGTDTQYF
TRBJ2-7 | few | TRBV11-2 | TRBD1 | TGTGCCAGCAGGAAACCGGGACAGCTCTCCTACGAGCAGTACTTC | CASRKPGQLSYEQYF
TRBJ1-1 | . | TRBV15 | . | TGTGCCACCAGCGGAGCAGGGCGGCATGCTTTCTTT | CATSGAGRHAFF
TRBJ2-5 | . | TRBV2 | . | TGTGCCAGCAGTGGAGGGCAGGGACTGGGAGAGACCCAGTACTTC | CASSGGQGLGETQYF
TRBJ2-3 | few | TRBV7-9 | TRBD1 | TGTGCCAGCAGAACCAGGGGGACAGATACGCAGTATTTT | CASRTRGTDTQYF
TRBJ1-5 | few | TRBV15 | . | TGTGCCACCAGCAGGGACAGCTATAGCAATCAGCCCCAGCATTTT | CATSRDSYSNQPQHF
TRBJ2-7 | few | TRBV5-1 | TRBD1 | TGCGCCAGCAGCTCGTCCGGGACAGGGGGCAGGAACTACGAGCAGTACTTC | CASSSSGTGGRNYEQYF
TRBJ1-4 | . | TRBV20-1 | TRBD1 | TGCAGTGCTCCTACGAACAGGGGGGGCGAAAAACTGTTTTTT | CSAPTNRGGEKLFF
TRBJ1-5 | few | TRBV12-3/TRBV12-4 | TRBD1 | TGTGCCAGCAGTCCCTCAACAGGGGATGGGCAGCCCCAGCATTTT | CASSPSTGDGQPQHF